This TCR beta chain was sequenced during a study of control samples from healthy donors and cancer patients. Profiled with immunoSEQ multiplex PCR; TCRdb holds only in-frame clones, not every one. Among about 410,000 clones listed, more than 80% were seen once. The CDR3 covers 16 residues. CDR1 is MNHNS, CDR2 SASEGT, per germline. The V and J ends lost 3 bases and 0 bases respectively, with 12 bases between them. The chain links TRBV6-1 to TRBJ1-3, with D tentatively TRBD1 (6 bases). The receptor's source is a man aged 35 to 55 with head and neck cancer. Input material: PBMCs. CDR3 sequence reads: CASSDGQLISGNTIYF. The DNA for the CDR3 is TGTGCCAGCAGTGATGGACAGTTGATCTCTGGAAACACCATATATTTT.